These T cell receptor beta chains were read from a single sample in a study of brain T cells in children with intractable seizures. The assay was immunoSEQ multiplex PCR, and TCRdb's table has in-frame clones only and misses some. The profile shows about 340,000 clones, about 93% of them singletons. The sample was peripheral blood, taken less than 6 months after surgery. These receptors were obtained from a boy younger than two with tuberous sclerosis and intractable seizures. The CDR3 runs from the conserved cysteine through the conserved F or W. Each record gives: clone size, J gene, V gene, D gene, CDR3 DNA, CDR3 protein. A D gene is named only where the DNA matches it firmly. Size is omitted from some rows. Given values are once, few, many or a class for expanded clones.

>.|TRBJ2-7|TRBV25-1|.
TGTGCCAGCAGTAAGGGGCTGACTCTATACGAGCAGTACTTC
CASSKGLTLYEQYF
>.|TRBJ2-3|TRBV7-3|TRBD1
TGTGCCAGCAGCTCCTGGACAGGGGGCCCGACAGATACGCAGTATTTT
CASSSWTGGPTDTQYF
>.|TRBJ1-2|TRBV6-5|.
TGTGCCAGCAGTCCCCAAATGGGGGGAGATGGCTACACCTTC
CASSPQMGGDGYTF
>.|TRBJ1-2|TRBV6-6|.
TGTGCCAGCACCCTCCCCGGGACTGCCCGGGGACTGGGCTACACCTTC
CASTLPGTARGLGYTF
>.|TRBJ2-7|TRBV30|.
TGTGCCTGGACCCCGGCGGGGATCTACGAGCAGTACTTC
CAWTPAGIYEQYF
>.|TRBJ2-2|TRBV12-3/TRBV12-4|.
TGTGCCAGCAGTTACCAGGGTCCCGGGGAGCTGTTTTTT
CASSYQGPGELFF
>.|TRBJ1-1|TRBV7-9|.
TGTGCCAGCAGCTCCAGGGCCCAGGACGGGGGGAACACTGAAGCTTTCTTT
CASSSRAQDGGNTEAFF
>.|TRBJ1-5|TRBV28|.
TGTGCCAGCAGTTTCTGGGGGGTGAGCAATCAGCCCCAGCATTTT
CASSFWGVSNQPQHF
>.|TRBJ1-5|TRBV11-2|.
TGTGCCAGCAGCCTCGGTTGGGGTCAGCCCCAGCATTTT
CASSLGWGQPQHF
>once|TRBJ1-2|TRBV27|TRBD1
TGTGCCAGCAGTTTATACAGGGGCAACTATGGCTACACCTTC
CASSLYRGNYGYTF
>.|TRBJ2-7|TRBV19|.
TGTGCCAGTAGTATGGGCTACCAGGAATACGAGCAGTACTTC
CASSMGYQEYEQYF
>.|TRBJ1-2|TRBV6-2/TRBV6-3|.
TGTGCCAGCAGTTCGGACTGGGATGGCTACACCTTC
CASSSDWDGYTF
>.|TRBJ2-3|TRBV29-1|.
TGCAGCCCTCCAAGTCTCAGCTCGAGCACAAATACGCAGTATTTT
CSPPSLSSSTNTQYF
>medium-sized|TRBJ1-1|TRBV5-4|.
TGTGCCAGCAGCTTGTCGGGCGCTGAAGCTTTCTTT
CASSLSGAEAFF
>.|TRBJ1-2|TRBV6-6|.
TGTGCCAGCAGTCTGAGCGGGGGGGGCGGCGGATACTATGGCTACACCTTC
CASSLSGGGGGYYGYTF
>.|TRBJ1-5|TRBV5-6|.
TGTGCCAGCAGCTTGGGCCGCAGCCAGCCCCAGCATTTT
CASSLGRSQPQHF
>.|TRBJ1-4|TRBV3-1/TRBV3-2|.
TGTGCCAGCAGCCACAGGGGCCTTACTAATGAAAAACTGTTTTTT
CASSHRGLTNEKLFF
>.|TRBJ2-3|TRBV10-1|.
TGCGCCAGCAGCGGGTCGCGGCCCCTCGGGACAGATACGCAGTATTTT
CASSGSRPLGTDTQYF
>.|TRBJ1-5|TRBV6-5|.
TGTGCCAGCAGAGCTAGTCAGCCCCAGCATTTT
CASRASQPQHF
>few|TRBJ2-7|TRBV4-2|TRBD2
TGTGCCAGCAGCCAGCATCTAGCGGGGGGGAGCTACGAGCAGTACTTC
CASSQHLAGGSYEQYF
>.|TRBJ2-5|TRBV11-3|.
TGTGCCAGCAGCTTAGGAGGGAGCCCCGAGACCCAGTACTTC
CASSLGGSPETQYF
>.|TRBJ1-3|TRBV30|.
TGTGCCTGGAGTAAAAATGCCATATATTTT
CAWSKNAIYF
>.|TRBJ2-1|TRBV24-1|TRBD2
TGTGCCACCAGTTCGGTAGCGGGGGCTGACAATGAGCAGTTCTTC
CATSSVAGADNEQFF
>.|TRBJ1-5|TRBV30|.
TGTGCCTGGACGGACCGTGGGGATCAGCCCCAGCATTTT
CAWTDRGDQPQHF
>.|TRBJ1-5|TRBV6-1|TRBD1
TGTGCCAGCACCGGGGACAGGGGTCACAATCAGCCCCAGCATTTT
CASTGDRGHNQPQHF
>.|TRBJ1-2|TRBV7-9|TRBD1
TGTGCCAGCGGCCACTTAGACAGGGCAAACTATGGCTACACCTTC
CASGHLDRANYGYTF
>.|TRBJ2-7|TRBV19|TRBD2
TGTGCCAGTAGTATTAGCTGGAGGACTAGCGGGAGGGCGTACGAGCAGTACTTC
CASSISWRTSGRAYEQYF
>.|TRBJ1-2|TRBV12-3/TRBV12-4|TRBD1
TGTGCCAGCAGCCAGACAGGGGCGGATGGCTACACCTTC
CASSQTGADGYTF
>.|TRBJ2-5|TRBV7-7|.
TGTGCTAGCAGCTCGGGACTGCAAGAGACCCAGTACTTC
CASSSGLQETQYF
>.|TRBJ1-6|TRBV6-1|.
TGTGCCAGCAGTGAAGATAGGGGTTCACCCCTCCACTTT
CASSEDRGSPLHF
>once|TRBJ1-4|TRBV5-4|.
TGTGCCAGCGGGATCTGGGGGCTGGGTAATGAAAAACTGTTTTTT
CASGIWGLGNEKLFF
>.|TRBJ2-1|TRBV19|TRBD1
TGTGCCAGTAGTATAGTTTGGGACCGGACAGGGGGCTACAATGAGCAGTTCTTC
CASSIVWDRTGGYNEQFF
>.|TRBJ1-2|TRBV30|.
TGTGCCTGGGTACTCGGTGGGGGCTACACCTTC
CAWVLGGGYTF
>.|TRBJ1-5|TRBV6-1|.
TGTGCCAGCAGTGAACTCTGGGGTGCGGGGAACAATCAGCCCCAGCATTTT
CASSELWGAGNNQPQHF
>once|TRBJ2-4|TRBV30|.
TGTGCCTGGACCAGGGATGTAGCCAAAAACATTCAGTACTTC
CAWTRDVAKNIQYF